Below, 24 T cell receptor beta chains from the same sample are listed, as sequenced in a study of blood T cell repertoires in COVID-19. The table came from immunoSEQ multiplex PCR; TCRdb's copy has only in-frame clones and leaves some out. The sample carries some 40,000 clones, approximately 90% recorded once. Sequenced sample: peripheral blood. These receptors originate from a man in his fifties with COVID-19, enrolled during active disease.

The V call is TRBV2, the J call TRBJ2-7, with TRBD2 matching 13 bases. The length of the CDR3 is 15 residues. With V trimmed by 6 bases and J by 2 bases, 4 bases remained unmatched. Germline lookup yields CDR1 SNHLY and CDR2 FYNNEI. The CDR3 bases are TGTGCCAGCAGGGAGGGACTAGCGGGACCCTACGAGCAGTACTTC. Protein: CASREGLAGPYEQYF.

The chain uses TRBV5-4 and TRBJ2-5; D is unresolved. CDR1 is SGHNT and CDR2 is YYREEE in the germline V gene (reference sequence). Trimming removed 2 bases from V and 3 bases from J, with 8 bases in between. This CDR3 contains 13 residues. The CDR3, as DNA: TGTGCCAGCAGCTTTAGTCTAGAAGAGACCCAGTACTTC. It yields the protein CASSFSLEETQYF.

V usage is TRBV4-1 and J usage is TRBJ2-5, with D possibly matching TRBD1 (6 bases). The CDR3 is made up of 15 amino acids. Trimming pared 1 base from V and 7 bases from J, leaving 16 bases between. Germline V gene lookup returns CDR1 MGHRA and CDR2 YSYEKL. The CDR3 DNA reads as TGCGCCAGCAGCCAAGTGGTGGCAGCCAGGGGGACCCAGTACTTC. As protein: CASSQVVAARGTQYF.

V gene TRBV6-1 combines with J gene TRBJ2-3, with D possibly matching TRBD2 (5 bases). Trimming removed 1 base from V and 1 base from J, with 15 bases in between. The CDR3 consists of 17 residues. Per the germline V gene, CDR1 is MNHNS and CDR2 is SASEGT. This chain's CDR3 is CASSEDAASRGTDTQYF. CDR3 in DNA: TGTGCCAGCAGTGAAGACGCGGCTAGCCGGGGCACAGATACGCAGTATTTT.

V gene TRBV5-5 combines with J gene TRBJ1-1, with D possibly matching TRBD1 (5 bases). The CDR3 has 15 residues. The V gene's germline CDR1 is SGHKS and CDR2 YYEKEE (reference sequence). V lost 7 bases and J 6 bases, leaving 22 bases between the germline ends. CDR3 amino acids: CASGSMTAPGAEAFF. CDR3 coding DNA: TGTGCCAGCGGCTCAATGACAGCCCCGGGCGCTGAAGCTTTCTTT.

CDR3 in DNA: TGCAGCGTTGAGATGCCTAACTACGAGCAGTACTTC. Translated, it gives CSVEMPNYEQYF. The chain employs TRBV29-1 and TRBJ2-7; D ambiguous. V lost 3 bases, J lost 3 bases, and 9 bases lay in between. The CDR3 is 12 amino acids. Germline V gene lookup returns CDR1 SQVTM and CDR2 ANQGSEA.

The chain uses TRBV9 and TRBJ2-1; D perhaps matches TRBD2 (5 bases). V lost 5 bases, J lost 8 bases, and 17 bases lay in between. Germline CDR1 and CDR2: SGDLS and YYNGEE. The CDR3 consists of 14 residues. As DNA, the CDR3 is TGTGCCAGCAGTGCTCTACTAGGCGCCCATGAGCAGTTCTTC. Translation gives CASSALLGAHEQFF.

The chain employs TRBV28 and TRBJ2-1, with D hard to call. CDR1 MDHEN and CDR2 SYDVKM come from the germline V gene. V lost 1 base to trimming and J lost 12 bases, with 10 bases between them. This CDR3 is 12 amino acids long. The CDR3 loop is CASSLSRFGQFF. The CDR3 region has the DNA TGTGCCAGCAGTTTATCCCGTTTCGGGCAGTTCTTC.

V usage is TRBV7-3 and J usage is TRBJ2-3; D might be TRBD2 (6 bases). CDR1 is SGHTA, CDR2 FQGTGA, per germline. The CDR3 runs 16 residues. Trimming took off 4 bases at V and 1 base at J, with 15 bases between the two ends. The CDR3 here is CASSSRSGPGTDTQYF. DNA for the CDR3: TGTGCCAGCAGCTCCCGTAGCGGACCCGGCACAGATACGCAGTATTTT.

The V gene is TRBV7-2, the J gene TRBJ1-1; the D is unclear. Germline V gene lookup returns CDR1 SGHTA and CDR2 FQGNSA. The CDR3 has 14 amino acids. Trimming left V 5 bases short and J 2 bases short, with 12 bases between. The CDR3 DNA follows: TGTGCCAGCAGCGAAACGAGAAGCAACACTGAAGCTTTCTTT. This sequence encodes CASSETRSNTEAFF.

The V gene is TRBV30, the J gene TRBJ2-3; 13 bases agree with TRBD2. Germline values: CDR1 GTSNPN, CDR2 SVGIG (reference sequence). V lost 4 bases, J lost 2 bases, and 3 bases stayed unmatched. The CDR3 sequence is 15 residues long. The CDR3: CAWKGTSGVTDTQYF. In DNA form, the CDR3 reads TGTGCCTGGAAAGGGACTAGCGGGGTCACAGATACGCAGTATTTT.

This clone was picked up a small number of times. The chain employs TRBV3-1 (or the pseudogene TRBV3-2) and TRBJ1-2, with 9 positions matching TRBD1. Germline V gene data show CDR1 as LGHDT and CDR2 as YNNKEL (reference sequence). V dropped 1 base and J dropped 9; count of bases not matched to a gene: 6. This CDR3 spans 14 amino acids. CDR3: CASSQADRGKSYTF. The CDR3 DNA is TGTGCCAGCAGCCAAGCCGACAGGGGGAAAAGCTACACCTTC.

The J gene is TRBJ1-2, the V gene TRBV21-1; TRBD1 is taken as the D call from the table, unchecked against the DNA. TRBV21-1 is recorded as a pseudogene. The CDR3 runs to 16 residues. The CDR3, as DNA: TGTGCCAGCAGCAGCCAACCCCGGCCGAGCCCAGGGGGCTACACCTTC. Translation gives CASSSQPRPSPGGYTF.

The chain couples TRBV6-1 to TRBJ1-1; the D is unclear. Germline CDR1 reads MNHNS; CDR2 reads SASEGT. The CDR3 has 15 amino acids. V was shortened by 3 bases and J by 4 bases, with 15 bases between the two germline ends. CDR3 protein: CASSDAAERSTEAFF. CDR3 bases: TGTGCCAGCAGTGATGCCGCGGAGCGGAGCACTGAAGCTTTCTTT.

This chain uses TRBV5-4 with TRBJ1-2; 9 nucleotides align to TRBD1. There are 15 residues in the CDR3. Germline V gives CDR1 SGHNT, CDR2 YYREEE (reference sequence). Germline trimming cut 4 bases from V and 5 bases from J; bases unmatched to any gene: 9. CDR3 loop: CASSLPGTGLYGYTF. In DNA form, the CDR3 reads TGTGCCAGCAGCCTGCCTGGGACAGGGTTATATGGCTACACCTTC.

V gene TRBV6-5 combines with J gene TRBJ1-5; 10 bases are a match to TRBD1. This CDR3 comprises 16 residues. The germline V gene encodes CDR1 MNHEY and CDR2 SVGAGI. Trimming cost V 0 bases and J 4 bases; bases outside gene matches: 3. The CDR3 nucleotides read TGTGCCAGCAGTTACTCGACAGGGGGCGCGAATCAGCCCCAGCATTTT. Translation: CASSYSTGGANQPQHF.

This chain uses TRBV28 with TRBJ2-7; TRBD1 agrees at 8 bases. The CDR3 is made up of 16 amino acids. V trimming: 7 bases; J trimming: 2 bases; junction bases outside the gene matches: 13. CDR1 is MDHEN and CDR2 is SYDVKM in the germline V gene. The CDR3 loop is CASTPLGDRITYEQYF. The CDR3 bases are TGTGCCAGCACACCCCTAGGGGACAGGATAACCTACGAGCAGTACTTC. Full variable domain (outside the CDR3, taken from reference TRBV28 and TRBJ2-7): DVKVTQSSRYLVKRTGEKVFLECVQDMDHENMFWYRQDPGLGLRLIYFSYDVKMKEKGDIPEGYSVSREKKERFSLILESASTNQTSMYLCASTPLGDRITYEQYFGPGTRLTVT.

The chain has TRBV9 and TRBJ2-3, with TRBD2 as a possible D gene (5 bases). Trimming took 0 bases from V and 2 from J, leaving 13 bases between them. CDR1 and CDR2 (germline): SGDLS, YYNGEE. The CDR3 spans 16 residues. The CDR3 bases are TGTGCCAGCAGCGTAGGGGGAGCGCCTTTCACAGATACGCAGTATTTT. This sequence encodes CASSVGGAPFTDTQYF.

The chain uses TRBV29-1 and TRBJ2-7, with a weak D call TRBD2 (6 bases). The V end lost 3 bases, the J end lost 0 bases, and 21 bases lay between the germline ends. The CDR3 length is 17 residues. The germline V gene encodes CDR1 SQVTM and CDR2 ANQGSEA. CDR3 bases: TGCAGCGTTGAGGGGTTGGGGGGACGTCAAAGCTCCTACGAGCAGTACTTC. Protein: CSVEGLGGRQSSYEQYF.

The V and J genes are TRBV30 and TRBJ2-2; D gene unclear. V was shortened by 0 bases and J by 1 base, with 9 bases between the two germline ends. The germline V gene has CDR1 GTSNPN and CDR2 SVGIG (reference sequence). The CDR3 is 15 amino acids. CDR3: CAWSVWSENTGELFF. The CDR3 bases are TGTGCCTGGAGTGTATGGAGTGAGAACACCGGGGAGCTGTTTTTT. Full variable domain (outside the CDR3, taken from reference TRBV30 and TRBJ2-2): SQTIHQWPATLVQPVGSPLSLECTVEGTSNPNLYWYRQAAGRGLQLLFYSVGIGQISSEVPQNLSASRPQDRQFILSSKKLLLSDSGFYLCAWSVWSENTGELFFGEGSRLTVL.

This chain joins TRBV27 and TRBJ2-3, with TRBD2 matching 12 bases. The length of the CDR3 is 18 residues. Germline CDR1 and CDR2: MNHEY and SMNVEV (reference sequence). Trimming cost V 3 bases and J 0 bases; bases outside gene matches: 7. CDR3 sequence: CASSLSGLAGMSTDTQYF. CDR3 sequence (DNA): TGTGCCAGCAGTTTGTCTGGACTAGCGGGAATGAGCACAGATACGCAGTATTTT.

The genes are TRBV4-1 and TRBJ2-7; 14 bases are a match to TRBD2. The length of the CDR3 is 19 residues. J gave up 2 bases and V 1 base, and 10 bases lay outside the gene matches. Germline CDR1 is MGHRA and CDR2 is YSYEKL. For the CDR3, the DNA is TGCGCCAGCAGCCAAGGCTCCGGGACTAGCGGGAGCAGCCCCTACGAGCAGTACTTC. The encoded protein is CASSQGSGTSGSSPYEQYF.

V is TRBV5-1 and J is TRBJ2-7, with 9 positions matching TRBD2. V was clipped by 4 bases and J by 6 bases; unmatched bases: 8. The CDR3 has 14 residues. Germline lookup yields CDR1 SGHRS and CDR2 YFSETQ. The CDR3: CASSPDSGRPEQYF. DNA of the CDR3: TGCGCCAGCAGCCCTGATAGCGGGAGACCCGAGCAGTACTTC.

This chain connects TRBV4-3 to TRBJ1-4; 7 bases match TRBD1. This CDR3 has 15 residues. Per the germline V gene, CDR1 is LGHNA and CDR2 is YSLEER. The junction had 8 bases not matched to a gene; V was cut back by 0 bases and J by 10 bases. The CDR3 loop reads CASSQETQGFRKLFF. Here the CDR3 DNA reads TGCGCCAGCAGCCAAGAGACACAGGGGTTCAGAAAACTGTTTTTT.